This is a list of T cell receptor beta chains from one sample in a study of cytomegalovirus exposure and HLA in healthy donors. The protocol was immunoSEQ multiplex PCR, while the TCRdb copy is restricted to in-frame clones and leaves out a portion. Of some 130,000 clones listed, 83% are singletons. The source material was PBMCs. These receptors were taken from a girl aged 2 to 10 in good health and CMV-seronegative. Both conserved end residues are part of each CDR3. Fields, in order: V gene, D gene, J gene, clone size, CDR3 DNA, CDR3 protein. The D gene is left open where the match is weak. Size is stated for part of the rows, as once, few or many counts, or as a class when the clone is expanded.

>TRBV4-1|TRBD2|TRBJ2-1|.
TGCGCCAGCAGCCATTTACTAGCGGGAGTATATAATGAGCAGTTCTTC
CASSHLLAGVYNEQFF
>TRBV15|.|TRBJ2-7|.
TGTGCCACCAGCAGAGATCAAGGAACGGGATGGTACGAGCAGTACTTC
CATSRDQGTGWYEQYF
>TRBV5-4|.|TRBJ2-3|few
TGTGCCAGCAGCTTCGACCGGGGAGATACGCAGTATTTT
CASSFDRGDTQYF
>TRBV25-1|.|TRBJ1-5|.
TGTGCCAGCAGTGAAGGGGGGAGTCAGCCCCAGCATTTT
CASSEGGSQPQHF
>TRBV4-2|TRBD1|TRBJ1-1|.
TGTGCCAGCAGCCAAGAGAGGGGGCAGCGGGACACTGAAGCTTTCTTT
CASSQERGQRDTEAFF
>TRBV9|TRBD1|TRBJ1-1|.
TGTGCCAGCAGCGTAGAGGGGGCTAGGGGAACTGAAGCTTTCTTT
CASSVEGARGTEAFF
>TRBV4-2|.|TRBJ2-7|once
TGTGCCAGCAGCCAAGTTGAGAGTTACGAGCAGTACTTC
CASSQVESYEQYF
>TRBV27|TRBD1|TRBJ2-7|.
TGTGCCAGCACTCCCACCGGGACAGGGTTTTCCTACGAGCAGTACTTC
CASTPTGTGFSYEQYF
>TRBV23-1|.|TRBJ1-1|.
TGCGCCAGCAGTCTCGCACTACTTAACACTGAAGCTTTCTTT
CASSLALLNTEAFF
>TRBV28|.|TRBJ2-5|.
TGTGCCAGCTATGTGGAGACCCAGTACTTC
CASYVETQYF
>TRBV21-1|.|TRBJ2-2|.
TGCCTTTTGACCGGGGAGCTGTTTTTT
CLLTGELFF
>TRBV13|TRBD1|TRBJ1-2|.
TGTGCCAGCAAACGACAGGGGGTCTATGGCTACACCTTC
CASKRQGVYGYTF
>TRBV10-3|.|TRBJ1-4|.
TGTGCCATCAGTGAATCGAGTGCAACTAATGAAAAACTGTTTTTT
CAISESSATNEKLFF
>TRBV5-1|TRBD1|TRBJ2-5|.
TGCGCCAGCAGCTTTTGGCAGGGGGACACAGAGACCCAGTACTTC
CASSFWQGDTETQYF
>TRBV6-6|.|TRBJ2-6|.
TGTGCCAGCAGTTACAGTCCGGGGGCTGGGGCCAACGTCCTGACTTTC
CASSYSPGAGANVLTF
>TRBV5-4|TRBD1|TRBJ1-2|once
TGTGCCAGCAGCTTGGAGACAGGGTGGAACTATGGCTACACCTTC
CASSLETGWNYGYTF
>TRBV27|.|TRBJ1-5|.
TGTGCCAGCAGTCCCGGGACCGGGGGGAATCAGCCCCAGCATTTT
CASSPGTGGNQPQHF
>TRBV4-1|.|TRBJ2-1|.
TGCGCCAGCAGCGGCAACAATGAGCAGTTCTTC
CASSGNNEQFF
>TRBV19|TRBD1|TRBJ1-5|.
TGTGCCAGTAGTGCAGGGACAGGGGGTCATCAGCCCCAGCATTTT
CASSAGTGGHQPQHF
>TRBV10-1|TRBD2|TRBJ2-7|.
TGCGCCAGCTCCCAACATGGGAGCGGGAACTACGAGCAGTACTTC
CASSQHGSGNYEQYF
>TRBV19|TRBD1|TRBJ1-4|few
TGTGCCAGTAGTATGCGGACAGGGGTTACTAATGAAAAACTGTTTTTT
CASSMRTGVTNEKLFF
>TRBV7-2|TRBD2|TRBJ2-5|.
TGTGCCAGCAGCTTCCGAGCGGGGGGCGACCAGACCCAGTACTTC
CASSFRAGGDQTQYF
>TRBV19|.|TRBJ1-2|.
TGTGCCAGTAGTATAGTACTTGTATCGGCAGGGCTCGGTGGCTACACCTTC
CASSIVLVSAGLGGYTF
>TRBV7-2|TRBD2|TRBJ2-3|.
TGTGCCAGCAGCCCAGCGGGGGGGCGGACAGATACGCAGTATTTT
CASSPAGGRTDTQYF
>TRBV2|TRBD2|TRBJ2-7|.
TGTGCCAGTACCGGACTAGCGGGCCCCTACGAGCAGTACTTC
CASTGLAGPYEQYF
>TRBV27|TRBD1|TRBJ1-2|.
TGTGCCAGCAGTGGGATGACAGGGTCTAACTATGGCTACACCTTC
CASSGMTGSNYGYTF
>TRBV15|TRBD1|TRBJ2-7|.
TGTGCCACCAGCAGATTCGGGACAGGGAATACCGAGCAGTACTTC
CATSRFGTGNTEQYF
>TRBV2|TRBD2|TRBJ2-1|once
TGTGCCAGCAGTCCGGGACTAGCGGGAGGGTCCTACAATGAGCAGTTCTTC
CASSPGLAGGSYNEQFF
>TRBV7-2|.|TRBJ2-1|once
TGTGCCAGCAGCTTAAGGCGTATAGGCGGGCCAAGCTCCTACAATGAGCAGTTCTTC
CASSLRRIGGPSSYNEQFF
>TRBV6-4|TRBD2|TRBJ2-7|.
TGTGCCAGCAGCCCGACAGGGACTAGCGGGGACGAGCAGTACTTC
CASSPTGTSGDEQYF
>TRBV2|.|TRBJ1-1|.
TGTGCCAGCAGAGATGACAGAAATGAAGCTTTCTTT
CASRDDRNEAFF
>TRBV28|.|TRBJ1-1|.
TGTGCCAGCAGTTTGATTGGTATCGGTATGAACACTGAAGCTTTCTTT
CASSLIGIGMNTEAFF
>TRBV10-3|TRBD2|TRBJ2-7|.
TGTGCCATCAGGGCACTAGCGGGAGACTACGAGCAGTACTTC
CAIRALAGDYEQYF
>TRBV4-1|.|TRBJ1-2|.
TGCGCCAGCAGCCAACCAAGAGAGGCTAACTATGGCTACACCTTC
CASSQPREANYGYTF
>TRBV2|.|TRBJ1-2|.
TGTGCCAGCAGGGGCCTTTTTGAGACATATTCTAACTATGGCTACACCTTC
CASRGLFETYSNYGYTF
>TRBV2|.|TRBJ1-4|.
TGTGCCAGCTTTAGAGGCTCTGAGGTTAATGAAAAACTGTTTTTT
CASFRGSEVNEKLFF
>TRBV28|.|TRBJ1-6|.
TGTGCCAGCAGAGTAGACAGCCTCTCCTATAATTCACCCCTCCACTTT
CASRVDSLSYNSPLHF
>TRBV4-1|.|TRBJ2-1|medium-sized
TGCGCCAGCAGCCGAGTTGGGGTAGGGGCTCTTTACAATGAGCAGTTCTTC
CASSRVGVGALYNEQFF
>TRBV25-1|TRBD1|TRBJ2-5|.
TGTGCCAGCAGTGTGGGACAGGCACAAGAGACCCAGTACTTC
CASSVGQAQETQYF
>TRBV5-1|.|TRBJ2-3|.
TGCGCCAGCAGCTTGGGGGAGAGGCGGGGCTCCACAGATACGCAGTATTTT
CASSLGERRGSTDTQYF
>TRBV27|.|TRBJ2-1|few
TGTGCCAGCAGTTTGTCCGGGGACAATGAGCAGTTCTTC
CASSLSGDNEQFF
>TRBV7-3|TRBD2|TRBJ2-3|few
TGTGCCAGCAGCGCCGGGGGGGGAGTAAGAGATACGCAGTATTTT
CASSAGGGVRDTQYF
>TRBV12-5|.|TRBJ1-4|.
TGTGCTAGTGGTTTGGCCCTTTCTTCCAGTGGTGGTGATGAAAAACTGTTTTTT
CASGLALSSSGGDEKLFF
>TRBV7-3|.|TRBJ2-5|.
TGTGCCAGCAGCTTAGGCGGGATCGGGGAGACCCAGTACTTC
CASSLGGIGETQYF
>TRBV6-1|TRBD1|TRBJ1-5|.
TGTGCCAGCAGCACGACAGGGGGGAGTCAGCCCCAGCATTTT
CASSTTGGSQPQHF
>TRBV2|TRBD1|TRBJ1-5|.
TGTGCCAGCAAGGGGGCAGGAATCAATCAGCCCCAGCATTTT
CASKGAGINQPQHF
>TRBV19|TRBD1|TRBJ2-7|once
TGTGCCAGTAGTATTGGACAGGGTTCCTACGAGCAGTACTTC
CASSIGQGSYEQYF
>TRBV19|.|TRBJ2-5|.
TGTGCCAGTAGCCGTACTCAGGCAGGGCTTAGGGAGACCCAGTACTTC
CASSRTQAGLRETQYF
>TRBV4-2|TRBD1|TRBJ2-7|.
TGTGCCAGCAGCCAAGTGAGACAGGGCTACGAGCAGTACTTC
CASSQVRQGYEQYF
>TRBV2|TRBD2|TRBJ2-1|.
TGTGCCAGCAGTGAACTCCTAGCGGGGGGATACAATGAGCAGTTCTTC
CASSELLAGGYNEQFF
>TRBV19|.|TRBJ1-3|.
TGTGCCAGTACTAAGACATCGAGCTCTGGAAACACCATATATTTT
CASTKTSSSGNTIYF
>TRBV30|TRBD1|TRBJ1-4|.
TGTGCCTGGACCCGGACAGGGTTTGAAAAACTGTTTTTT
CAWTRTGFEKLFF
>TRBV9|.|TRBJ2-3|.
TGTGCCAGCACCGAGGGTAATAGAGATACGCAGTATTTT
CASTEGNRDTQYF
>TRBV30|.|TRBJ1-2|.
TGTGCCTGGAGAGGCCGGACAGCTAGCTATGGCTACACCTTC
CAWRGRTASYGYTF
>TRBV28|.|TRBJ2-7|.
TGTGCCAGCACCAACGCAGGGGGGCAGGGGGGTGTATCCTACGAGCAGTACTTC
CASTNAGGQGGVSYEQYF
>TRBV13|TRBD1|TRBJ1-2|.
TGTGCCAGCAGCGCGTGGGGGGACAGCCTTCCGCCGAGCTATGGCTACACCTTC
CASSAWGDSLPPSYGYTF
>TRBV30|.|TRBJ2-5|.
TGTGCCTGGAGAGCAGGTGGACTGGAGACCCAGTACTTC
CAWRAGGLETQYF